This entry is about one T cell receptor (beta chain). Its target is unknown. A much larger clonotype is one base distant, so this may be a read error. This entry belongs to a study of tumor and adjacent non-tumor tissue in lung cancer. Study-level results: Patients with more diverse tumor TCRs had worse survival.

RNA was extracted from bulk tissue without any cell sorting. More than 3 cm separated this lung sample from the edge of the tumor. Chemotherapy-naive patients with new lung cancer underwent thoracic surgery in China, August–late 2014. Germline values: CDR1 GTSNPN, CDR2 SVGIG (reference sequence). The CDR3 contains 13 residues. A modified ARM-PCR protocol with three rounds of nested PCR amplified TCRbeta. TCRdb ran MiXCR on the multiplex PCR reads and lists one entry per CDR3 protein. The data contain almost 75,000 distinct CDR3 sequences, less than 75% of them singletons. This rearrangement joins TRBV30 to TRBJ1-5, with TRBD1 matching 7 bases. The specimen sequenced was distant non-tumor lung tissue. This TCR came from a woman between 50 and 59 years old with non-small cell lung cancer. In DNA form, the CDR3 reads TGTGCCTGGAGTACAGGGGCAGATCAGCCCCATCATTTT. Its protein product is CAWSTGADQPHHF. Based on the CDR3 plus reference TRBV30 and TRBJ1-5, the full variable domain is SQTIHQWPATLVQPVGSPLSLECTVEGTSNPNLYWYRQAAGRGLQLLFYSVGIGQISSEVPQNLSASRPQDRQFILSSKKLLLSDSGFYLCAWSTGADQPHHFGDGTRLSIL.